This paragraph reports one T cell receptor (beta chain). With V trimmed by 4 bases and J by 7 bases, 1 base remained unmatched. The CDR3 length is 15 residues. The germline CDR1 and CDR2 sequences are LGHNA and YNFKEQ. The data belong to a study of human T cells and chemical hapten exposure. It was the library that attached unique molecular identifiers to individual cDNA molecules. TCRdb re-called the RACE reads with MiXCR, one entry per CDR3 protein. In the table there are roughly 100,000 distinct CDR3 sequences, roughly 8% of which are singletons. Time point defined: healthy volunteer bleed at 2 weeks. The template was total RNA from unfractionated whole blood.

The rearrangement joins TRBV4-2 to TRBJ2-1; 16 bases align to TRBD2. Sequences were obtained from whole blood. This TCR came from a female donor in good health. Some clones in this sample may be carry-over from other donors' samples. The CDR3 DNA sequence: TGTGCCAGCAGCCGGGGACTAGCGGGAGGGAATGAGCAGTTCTTC. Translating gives CASSRGLAGGNEQFF.